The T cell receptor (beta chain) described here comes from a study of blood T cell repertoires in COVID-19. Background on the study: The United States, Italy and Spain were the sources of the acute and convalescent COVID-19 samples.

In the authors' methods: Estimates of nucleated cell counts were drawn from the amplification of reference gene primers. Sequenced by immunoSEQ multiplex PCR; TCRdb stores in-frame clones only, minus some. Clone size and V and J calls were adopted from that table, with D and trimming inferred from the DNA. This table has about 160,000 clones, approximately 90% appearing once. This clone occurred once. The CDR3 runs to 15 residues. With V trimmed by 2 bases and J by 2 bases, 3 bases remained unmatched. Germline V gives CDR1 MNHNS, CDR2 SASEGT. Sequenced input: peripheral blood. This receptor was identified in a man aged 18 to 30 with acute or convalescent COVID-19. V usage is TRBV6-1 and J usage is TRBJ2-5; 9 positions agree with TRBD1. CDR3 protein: CASSEWGQGQETQYF. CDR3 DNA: TGTGCCAGCAGTGAATGGGGACAGGGACAAGAGACCCAGTACTTC.